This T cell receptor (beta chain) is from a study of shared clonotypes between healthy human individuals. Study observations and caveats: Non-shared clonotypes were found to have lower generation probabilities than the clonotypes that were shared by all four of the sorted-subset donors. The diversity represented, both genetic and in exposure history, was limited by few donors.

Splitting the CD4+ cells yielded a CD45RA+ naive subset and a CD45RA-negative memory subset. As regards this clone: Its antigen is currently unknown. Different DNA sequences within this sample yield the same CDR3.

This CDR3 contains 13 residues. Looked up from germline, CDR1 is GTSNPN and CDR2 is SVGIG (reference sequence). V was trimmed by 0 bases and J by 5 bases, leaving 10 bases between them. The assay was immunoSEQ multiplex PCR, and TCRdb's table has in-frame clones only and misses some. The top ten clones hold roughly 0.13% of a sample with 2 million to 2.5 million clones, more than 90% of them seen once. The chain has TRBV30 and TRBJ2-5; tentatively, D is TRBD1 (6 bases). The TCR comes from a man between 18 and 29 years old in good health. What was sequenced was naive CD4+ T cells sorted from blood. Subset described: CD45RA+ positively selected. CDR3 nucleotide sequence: TGTGCCTGGAGTGTAGGGGGATCGGAGACCCAGTACTTC. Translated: CAWSVGGSETQYF.